The clone carrying this TCR beta chain has a count of ten or more. The T cells used for sorted libraries numbered roughly 1 million, either CD4+ or CD8+. This specimen comes from a study of neurological immune-mediated disorders. The CDR3 covers 16 residues. The V segment lost 4 bases and the J segment 3 bases; nucleotides outside the gene matches: 8. TCRdb re-called the 5' RACE reads through MiXCR, storing one row per CDR3 protein. The sample shows tens of thousands of distinct CDR3 sequences, less than 6% of them seen only once. V gene TRBV12-3 or TRBV12-4 combines with J gene TRBJ2-2, with 7 positions matching TRBD2. Specimen: CD4+ T cells from blood. This TCR was sampled from a woman between 18 and 29 years old with multiple sclerosis. Here the CDR3 reads CASSSPGGGYTGELFF. The CDR3 region has the DNA TGTGCCAGCAGTTCCCCTGGCGGGGGATACACCGGGGAGCTGTTTTTT.